This TCR beta chain was documented in a study of glioma-infiltrating T cells after dendritic cell vaccination. For the study at large: Between the early 2000s and the early 2010s, patients got autologous tumor lysate-pulsed dendritic cell vaccines. Patients received three intradermal dendritic cell vaccine injections at biweekly intervals. General observations from the study: Complete blood and tumor specimen sets were limited to few patients.

A remark on this clone: Its target is not known.

CDR3 size: 14 residues. In germline, CDR1 is MNHNS, CDR2 SASEGT. The ends were cut back, 6 bases at V and 0 bases at J, with 11 bases in the middle. Primers: 60 V beta forward and 13 J beta reverse. Clones were sequenced by immunoSEQ multiplex PCR, and TCRdb holds only the in-frame ones, with some missing. The table lists some 110,000 clones, nearly 90% of them singletons. Time point: after dendritic cell vaccination, including at tumor progression/relapse. This chain joins TRBV6-1 and TRBJ2-5; possibly TRBD1 for D (6 bases). This clonotype originated in a human donor with glioblastoma. The specimen comprised blood, sampled after dendritic cell vaccination. The CDR3 DNA follows: TGTGCCAGCAGCCGGGACACCTACCAAGAGACCCAGTACTTC. It translates to CASSRDTYQETQYF.